Listed here are 26 T cell receptor beta chains from one sample, sequenced in a study of blood T cell repertoires in COVID-19. Using immunoSEQ multiplex PCR, the repertoire was profiled, and TCRdb retains in-frame clones only, with some absent. The table lists under 300,000 clones, 70% to 90% of them singletons, with approximately 6.3% in the top ten. Input material: peripheral blood. These receptors were collected from a woman aged 55-70 years with active or convalescent COVID-19.

This clone was seen only a few times. The chain has TRBV19 and TRBJ2-3, with 14 bases matching TRBD2. Germline values: CDR1 LNHDA, CDR2 SQIVND (reference sequence). CDR3 length equals 18 residues. J gave up 6 bases and V 2 bases, and 10 bases lay outside the gene matches. CDR3 nucleotides: TGTGCCAGTAGTATACCCGCGGTGACTAGCGGGGGGGCGGATACGCAGTATTTT. Translated: CASSIPAVTSGGADTQYF.

The chain links TRBV9 to TRBJ2-1; TRBD1 agrees at 8 bases. CDR3 size: 18 residues. Germline V gene sequence: CDR1 SGDLS, CDR2 YYNGEE. The V gene end was trimmed by 0 bases and the J gene end by 0 bases; junction bases not matched to a gene: 8. The DNA of the CDR3 is TGTGCCAGCAGCGTAGACCCAGGGGGCTCAAGCTCCTACAATGAGCAGTTCTTC. Its protein product is CASSVDPGGSSSYNEQFF.

The V gene is TRBV19, the J gene TRBJ1-4; TRBD1 agrees at 7 bases. The V segment lost 4 bases and the J segment 5 bases; nucleotides outside the gene matches: 10. CDR1 and CDR2 (germline): LNHDA, SQIVND (reference sequence). There are 16 residues in the CDR3. CDR3 amino acids: CASSRNQQGRNEKLFF. The CDR3 DNA reads TGTGCCAGTAGTAGAAACCAACAGGGGCGGAATGAAAAACTGTTTTTT.

The CDR3, as DNA: TGTGCCAGCTCACCAGTTGCCAGGGGCGTTTTCACCGGGGAGCTGTTTTTT. Amino acids: CASSPVARGVFTGELFF. The chain couples TRBV18 to TRBJ2-2; TRBD1 is a possible D gene (6 bases). CDR1 and CDR2 (germline): KGHSH, LQKENI. V was trimmed by 2 bases and J by 4 bases, leaving 17 bases between them. The CDR3 sequence is 17 residues long.

The rearrangement joins TRBV5-6 to TRBJ1-2, with TRBD1 identical over 11 bases. The CDR3 totals 15 residues. V was clipped by 3 bases and J by 4 bases; unmatched bases: 5. Germline values: CDR1 SGHDT, CDR2 YYEEEE. The CDR3 DNA reads as TGTGCCAGCAGCTGGACAGGGGGCAGTACCTATGGCTACACCTTC. Amino acids: CASSWTGGSTYGYTF.

CDR3 in amino acids: CASSRDFYNEQFF. The CDR3 DNA reads TGTGCCAGCTCAAGGGACTTCTACAATGAGCAGTTCTTC. J is TRBJ2-1 and V is TRBV18; perhaps TRBD2 as D (6 bases). Trimming pared 5 bases from V and 3 bases from J, leaving 8 bases between. The CDR3 spans 13 residues. Germline CDR1 and CDR2: KGHSH and LQKENI.

The chain is built from TRBV12-3 or TRBV12-4 and TRBJ1-1; D is perhaps TRBD1 (5 bases). V dropped 1 base and J dropped 10 bases, with 13 bases sitting between them. The CDR3 has 13 amino acids. The DNA for the CDR3 is TGTGCCAGCAGTTTAGAGGGCCGTAGGGGAGCTTTCTTT. This codes for CASSLEGRRGAFF.

The V and J genes are TRBV5-1 and TRBJ2-2; TRBD1 aligns across 7 bases. Germline V gene data show CDR1 as SGHRS and CDR2 as YFSETQ. The CDR3 spans 15 residues. The ends lost 0 bases at V and 4 bases at J; junction bases unmatched: 3. CDR3 residues: CASSLDRGVTGELFF. Written as DNA, the CDR3 is TGCGCCAGCAGCTTGGACAGGGGAGTCACCGGGGAGCTGTTTTTT.

This clone was found a few times. The V call is TRBV5-1, the J call TRBJ2-7; 7 bases are a match to TRBD1. The trim removed 4 bases at V and 1 base at J, leaving 11 bases unmatched. Germline CDR1 is SGHRS and CDR2 is YFSETQ. This CDR3 has 16 residues. CDR3 nucleotides: TGCGCCAGCAGCCGCAATGACAGGGTCCGGTCCTACGAGCAGTACTTC. Amino acid sequence: CASSRNDRVRSYEQYF.

The CDR3 DNA follows: TGTGCCAGCAGCAAAGCGCTTTGGACAGTTCCTAGGGAGCAGTACGTC. It encodes CASSKALWTVPREQYV. The chain carries TRBV21-1 and TRBJ2-7; TRBD1, the D gene given by the table, was not confirmed from the DNA. TRBV21-1 is a pseudogene locus. The CDR3 has 16 amino acids.

This chain joins TRBV7-9 and TRBJ2-7; TRBD1 aligns across 9 bases. With V trimmed by 5 bases and J by 7 bases, 9 bases remained unmatched. Germline CDR1 is SEHNR and CDR2 is FQNEAQ (reference sequence). The CDR3 contains 14 residues. CDR3 DNA sequence: TGTGCCAGCAGCATCCGGGACAGGGAAGGAGAGCAGTACTTC. Translation gives CASSIRDREGEQYF.

This chain joins TRBV19 and TRBJ2-3, with D maybe TRBD1 (5 bases). The DNA end is a closer match to TRBJ1-6, so the J assignment may be wrong. Germline values: CDR1 LNHDA, CDR2 SQIVND (reference sequence). The CDR3 extends over 14 amino acids. For the CDR3, the DNA is TGTGCCAGTAGTATACCTGTAGGCGGGGGTCTCCTCCACTTT. Translation gives CASSIPVGGGLLHF.

The rearrangement joins TRBV2 to TRBJ2-3; maybe TRBD2 (5 bases). The CDR3 is 15 residues long. The V gene lost 3 bases and the J gene lost 2 bases, with 12 bases spanning the gap. Germline CDR1 is SNHLY and CDR2 is FYNNEI. As DNA, the CDR3 is TGTGCCAGCAGTGATGTAGCGACAATCACAGATACGCAGTATTTT. Translation: CASSDVATITDTQYF.

The CDR3 loop reads CATQDTGGQPQHF. The CDR3 DNA reads TGTGCCACCCAGGATACAGGGGGTCAGCCCCAGCATTTT. V usage is TRBV10-3 and J usage is TRBJ1-5; TRBD1 aligns across 8 bases. The CDR3 consists of 13 residues. Unmatched junction bases numbered 8, after V lost 10 bases and J lost 6 bases. Germline CDR1 is ENHRY and CDR2 is SYGVKD.

This rearrangement joins TRBV7-9 to TRBJ1-2, with D unresolved. CDR3 length equals 15 residues. CDR1 is SEHNR, CDR2 FQNEAQ, per germline (reference sequence). The germline V and J ends were trimmed by 2 bases and 2 bases, with 12 bases remaining between them. The CDR3 loop reads CASSLWSSGNYGYTF. CDR3 in DNA: TGTGCCAGCAGCTTATGGTCCAGCGGCAACTATGGCTACACCTTC.

V and J are TRBV3-1 (or the pseudogene TRBV3-2) and TRBJ2-5; D is perhaps TRBD2 (5 bases). Trimming took 4 bases from V and 3 from J, leaving 12 bases between them. The CDR3 contains 14 residues. Per germline, CDR1 LGHDT and CDR2 YNNKEL (reference sequence). The CDR3 loop is CASSPRFGEETQYF. The CDR3 DNA reads TGTGCCAGCAGCCCAAGGTTCGGGGAAGAGACCCAGTACTTC.

This chain uses TRBV11-2 with TRBJ2-3; 10 bases are a match to TRBD2. The CDR3 is 18 residues long. The germline gives CDR1 SGHAT, CDR2 FQNNGV. V trimming: 3 bases; J trimming: 1 base; junction bases outside the gene matches: 10. CDR3 nucleotide sequence: TGTGCCAGCAGCTTGTTTGGGACTAGCGTGGGTGGCACAGATACGCAGTATTTT. It yields the protein CASSLFGTSVGGTDTQYF.

For the CDR3, the DNA is TGTGCCAGCAGTGAAGGCCCAGCGGGGAGGGATACGCAGTATTTT. Encoded protein: CASSEGPAGRDTQYF. The chain recombines TRBV6-1 with TRBJ2-3, with 7 positions matching TRBD2. The germline CDR1 and CDR2 sequences are MNHNS and SASEGT. The CDR3 sequence is 15 residues long. V gave up 1 base and J gave up 6 bases; unmatched junction bases: 7.

The chain joins TRBV11-3 to TRBJ1-2, with 7 bases that match TRBD1. This CDR3 contains 14 residues. Germline CDR1 SGHNT, CDR2 YENEEA. Trimming at V came to 5 bases and at J to 4 bases, leaving 7 bases not matched to a gene. For the CDR3, the DNA is TGTGCCAGCAGCCCCGGGGGGGACAGCTATGGCTACACCTTC. Protein sequence: CASSPGGDSYGYTF.

The chain joins TRBV6-1 to TRBJ1-1; D is undetermined. Germline lookup yields CDR1 MNHNS and CDR2 SASEGT. V was shortened by 3 bases and J by 11 bases, with 10 bases between the two germline ends. This CDR3 has 11 residues. This CDR3 reads CASSDRGHAFF. The CDR3, as DNA: TGTGCCAGCAGTGATCGGGGTCACGCTTTCTTT.

This clone is a singleton in its sample. The rearrangement joins TRBV13 to TRBJ2-5, with TRBD2 matching 8 bases. After removal of 4 bases from V and 7 bases from J, the junction contained 11 bases not matched to a gene. Germline V gene sequence: CDR1 PRHDT, CDR2 FYEKMQ (reference sequence). This CDR3 is 15 amino acids long. CDR3 protein: CASSSGAGETGTQYF. CDR3 coding DNA: TGTGCCAGCAGCTCGGGAGCGGGGGAAACGGGGACCCAGTACTTC.

This chain connects TRBV2 to TRBJ1-2, with D tentatively TRBD1 (6 bases). This CDR3 comprises 16 residues. Germline V lookup: CDR1 SNHLY, CDR2 FYNNEI. V was shortened by 7 bases and J by 3 bases, with 21 bases between the two germline ends. Here the CDR3 DNA reads TGTGCCAGCAACCCGAGAAAAGGGGGGGCGTACTATGGCTACACCTTC. Amino acid sequence: CASNPRKGGAYYGYTF.

V gene TRBV6-5 combines with J gene TRBJ2-3; 10 bases map to TRBD1. In germline, CDR1 is MNHEY, CDR2 SVGAGI. The CDR3 is 15 amino acids. The junction had 8 bases not matched to a gene; V was cut back by 6 bases and J by 5 bases. The CDR3: CASRPDRGRVDTQYF. The DNA of the CDR3 is TGTGCCAGCAGACCCGACAGGGGGCGCGTAGATACGCAGTATTTT.

This clone was observed a few times. This chain joins TRBV7-9 and TRBJ2-7, with 12 bases that match TRBD2. The germline CDR1 and CDR2 sequences are SEHNR and FQNEAQ (reference sequence). The CDR3 length is 14 residues. J lost 3 bases, V lost 5 bases, and 2 bases had no gene match. CDR3 sequence: CASSQLAGGYEQYF. Written as DNA, the CDR3 is TGTGCCAGCAGCCAACTAGCGGGAGGCTACGAGCAGTACTTC.

This clone was observed a single time. CDR3 sequence reads: CASSLWGITGGSSPLHF. CDR3 nucleotides: TGTGCCAGCAGCTTATGGGGGATAACAGGGGGAAGTTCACCCCTCCACTTT. This chain uses TRBV11-2 with TRBJ1-6; 8 bases fit TRBD1. Germline V CDR1 and CDR2: SGHAT, FQNNGV. V dropped 2 bases and J dropped 9; count of bases not matched to a gene: 12. The CDR3 has 17 residues.

There are a few counts of this clone. The CDR3 sequence: CTSSHGQTGEGSPLHF. The DNA of the CDR3 is TGCACCAGCAGCCACGGACAGACAGGGGAGGGATCACCCCTCCACTTT. The rearrangement uses TRBV1 and TRBJ1-6; the DNA was not used to check the table's D call, TRBD1. TRBV1 is designated a pseudogene. The CDR3 totals 16 residues.